These 2 T cell receptor beta chains originate from one sample sequenced in a study of regulatory T cells in long-lasting Graves disease. In building TCR beta libraries, iRepertoire HTBI primers were used together with Arm-PCR of CDR3 regions. TCRdb passed the multiplex PCR reads through MiXCR, listing each CDR3 protein once. The table lists hundreds of thousands of distinct CDR3 sequences, 16% of them singletons. Documented time point: newly diagnosed GD, antithyroid drugs for less than 3 months. From RNA extracted from PBMCs, the TCR library was made. These data were also filed under a second study, of T cells in Graves' hyperthyroidism and ophthalmopathy.

The source material was peripheral blood mononuclear cells (PBMCs), sampled at new diagnosis, from a patient treated with antithyroid drugs. Receptors originate from a woman under 40 with Graves disease.

This clonotype was detected a few times. The chain carries TRBV19 and TRBJ2-5, with 7 bases fitting TRBD2. The germline V gene encodes CDR1 LNHDA and CDR2 SQIVND (reference sequence). The CDR3 runs 14 residues. The J segment lost 5 bases and the V segment lost 6 bases, leaving 9 bases of the junction unmatched. The CDR3 bases are TGTGCCAGTAGCCGGCGGGGGTTGGGTGAGACCCAGTACTTC. Protein: CASSRRGLGETQYF.

The sample holds a few counts of this clonotype. The chain joins TRBV30 to TRBJ2-5; 8 nucleotides line up with TRBD1. V lost 1 base to trimming and J lost 5 bases; unmatched junction nucleotides: 6. Germline CDR1 reads GTSNPN; CDR2 reads SVGIG (reference sequence). The CDR3 totals 14 residues. As DNA, the CDR3 is TGTGCCTGGAGTGCGGACAGGGTCGGGGAGACCCAGTACTTC. This translates into CAWSADRVGETQYF.